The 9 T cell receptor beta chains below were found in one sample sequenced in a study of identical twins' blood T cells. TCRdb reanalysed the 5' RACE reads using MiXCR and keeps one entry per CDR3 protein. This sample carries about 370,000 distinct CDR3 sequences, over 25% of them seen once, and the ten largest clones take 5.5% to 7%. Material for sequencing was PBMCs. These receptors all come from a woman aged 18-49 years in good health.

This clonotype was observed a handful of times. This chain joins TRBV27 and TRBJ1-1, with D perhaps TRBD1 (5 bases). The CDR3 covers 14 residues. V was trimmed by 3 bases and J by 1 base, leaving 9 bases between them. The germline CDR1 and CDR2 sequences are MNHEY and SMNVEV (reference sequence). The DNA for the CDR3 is TGTGCCAGCAGTTTCCGGACACCGAACACTGAAGCTTTCTTT. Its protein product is CASSFRTPNTEAFF.

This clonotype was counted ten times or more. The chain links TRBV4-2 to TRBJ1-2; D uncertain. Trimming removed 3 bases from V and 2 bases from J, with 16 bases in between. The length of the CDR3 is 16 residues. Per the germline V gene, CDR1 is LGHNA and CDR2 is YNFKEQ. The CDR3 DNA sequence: TGTGCCAGCAGCCACCTGGAACGAGGATACAACTATGGCTACACCTTC. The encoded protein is CASSHLERGYNYGYTF.

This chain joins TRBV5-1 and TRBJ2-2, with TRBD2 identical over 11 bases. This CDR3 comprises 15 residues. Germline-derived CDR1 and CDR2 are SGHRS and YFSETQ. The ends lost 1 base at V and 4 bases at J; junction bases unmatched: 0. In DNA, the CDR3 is TGCGCCAGCAGCTTGCTAGCGGGAGGCACCGGGGAGCTGTTTTTT. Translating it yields CASSLLAGGTGELFF.

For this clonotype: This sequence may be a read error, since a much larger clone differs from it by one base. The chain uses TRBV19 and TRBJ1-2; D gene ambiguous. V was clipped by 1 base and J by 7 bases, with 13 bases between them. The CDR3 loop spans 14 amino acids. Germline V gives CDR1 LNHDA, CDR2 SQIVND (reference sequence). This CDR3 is CASSIGRQYCGYTF. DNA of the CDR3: TGTGCCAGTAGTATAGGGCGACAATACTGTGGCTACACCTTC.

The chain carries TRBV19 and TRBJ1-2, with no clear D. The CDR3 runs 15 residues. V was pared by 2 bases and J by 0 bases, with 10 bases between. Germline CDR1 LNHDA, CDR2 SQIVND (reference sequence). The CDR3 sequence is CASSISGGANYGYTF. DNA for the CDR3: TGTGCCAGTAGTATATCGGGAGGAGCTAACTATGGCTACACCTTC.

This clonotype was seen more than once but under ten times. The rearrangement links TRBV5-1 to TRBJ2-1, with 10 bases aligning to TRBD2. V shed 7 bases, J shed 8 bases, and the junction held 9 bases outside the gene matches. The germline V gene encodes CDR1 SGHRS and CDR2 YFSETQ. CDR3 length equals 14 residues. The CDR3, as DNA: TGCGCCAGCTTCTTTGGACTAGCGGTCGATGAGCAGTTCTTC. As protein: CASFFGLAVDEQFF.

The chain's CDR3 is CASKYRTATGASGDTEAFF. The CDR3 region has the DNA TGCGCCAGCAAATATAGGACTGCGACAGGGGCTAGCGGTGACACTGAAGCTTTCTTT. The chain links TRBV5-1 to TRBJ1-1, with TRBD1 identical over 8 bases. This CDR3 has 19 residues. In germline, CDR1 is SGHRS, CDR2 YFSETQ. V shed 6 bases and J 3 bases; nucleotides not matched to a gene: 22.

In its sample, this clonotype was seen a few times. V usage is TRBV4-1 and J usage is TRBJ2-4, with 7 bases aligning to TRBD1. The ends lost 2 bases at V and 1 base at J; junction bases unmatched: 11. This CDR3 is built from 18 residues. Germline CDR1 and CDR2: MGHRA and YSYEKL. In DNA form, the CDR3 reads TGCGCCAGCAGCCAACCCACGGGACAGCGGAGGGCCAAAAACATTCAGTACTTC. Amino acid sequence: CASSQPTGQRRAKNIQYF.

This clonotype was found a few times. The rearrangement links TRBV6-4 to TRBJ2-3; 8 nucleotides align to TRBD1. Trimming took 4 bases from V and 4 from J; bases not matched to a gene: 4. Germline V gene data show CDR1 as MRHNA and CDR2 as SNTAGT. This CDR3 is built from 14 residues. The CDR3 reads CASSGGQGADTQYF. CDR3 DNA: TGTGCCAGCAGTGGTGGACAGGGTGCAGATACGCAGTATTTT.